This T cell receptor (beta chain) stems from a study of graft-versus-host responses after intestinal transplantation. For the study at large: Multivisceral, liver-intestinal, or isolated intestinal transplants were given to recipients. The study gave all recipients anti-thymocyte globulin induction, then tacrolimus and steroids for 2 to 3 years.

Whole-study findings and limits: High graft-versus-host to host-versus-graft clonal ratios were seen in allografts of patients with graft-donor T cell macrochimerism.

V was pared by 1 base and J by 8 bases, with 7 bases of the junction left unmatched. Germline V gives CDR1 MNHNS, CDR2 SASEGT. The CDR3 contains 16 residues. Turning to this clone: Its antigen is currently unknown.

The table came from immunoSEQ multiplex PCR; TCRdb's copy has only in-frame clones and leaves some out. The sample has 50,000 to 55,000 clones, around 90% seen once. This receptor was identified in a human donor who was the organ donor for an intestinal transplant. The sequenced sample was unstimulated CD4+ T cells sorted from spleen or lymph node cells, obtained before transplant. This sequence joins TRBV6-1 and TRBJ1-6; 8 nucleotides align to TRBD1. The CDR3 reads CASSEVITGGDSPLHF. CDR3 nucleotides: TGTGCCAGCAGTGAAGTAATCACAGGGGGTGATTCACCCCTCCACTTT.